A single T cell receptor (beta chain) is shown here with its context. Its antigen has not been determined. No quality values exist for individual bases; no much larger clone is one base distant. The immunoSEQ Assay, a bias-controlled multiplex PCR, was used to amplify TCRbeta CDR3 regions from genomic DNA. Regarding the original processing steps: Nucleated cell counts per sample were estimated from amplification of reference gene primers within the assay. Sequence reads were collapsed and filtered to measure the absolute abundance of every unique TCRbeta CDR3 rearrangement. For each sample, productive Simpson clonality was calculated as the square root of Simpson's diversity index over productive rearrangements. Drawn from immuneACCESS, this table holds only the in-frame rearrangements with V and J called that TCRdb kept. Clones are partly lost; checked studies trace under half to an unresolved V gene and leave the rest unexplained. V, J and clone size reflect that table, while D and trimming were determined from the DNA. The table for this sample lists about 140,000 clones; about 80% of them were counted only once. The leading ten clones occupy around 8% of the sample.

The data were obtained in a study of blood T cell repertoires in COVID-19 (TCRdb year 2020). Regarding the study in general: Samples covering the acute and convalescent phases of COVID-19 were provided by collaborators in the United States, Italy and Spain. Subjects who had been exposed to COVID-19, were actively infected with it, or had recovered from it provided the deeply sampled blood TCRbeta repertoires that made up the dataset. The prospective study material was composed of cDNA or gDNA derived from T cells, B-cell-depleted T cells, or PBMCs. HLA class I and class II types, where available, came from metadata supplied by the sample provider rather than from assay-based typing. The repertoires were released in a freely available public database intended as a resource for research on the immune response to SARS-CoV-2. Samples were obtained from the ongoing ImmuneRACE study (first 160 participants) and from over a thousand subjects provided by 6 global collaborators. Nearly every sample came with metadata listing a de-identified subject ID, COVID-19 status, age in years and sex.

The junction shows trimming of 5 bases on V and 1 base on J, plus 9 bases between the germline ends. The CDR3 runs 14 amino acids, cysteine and phenylalanine included. Only CDR3 DNA remains: 42 bases, in frame from the first base. CDR1 and CDR2, per the germline V gene (reference sequence), are LNHDA and SQIVND. The collaborating institutions used their own protocols to collect whole blood in K2EDTA tubes. Collaborator samples were shipped for TCRbeta analysis as frozen whole blood, isolated PBMCs, or DNA extracted from either sample type. On the study overall, not on this receptor specifically: The quantity of clinical and demographic metadata differed by source and by participant and was supplied without curation.

Sample: peripheral blood. The TCR originated in a human donor in a cohort sampled during active COVID-19. The chain is assembled from TRBV19 and TRBJ1-5; TRBD1 is possibly the D segment (5 matching bases). The CDR3 is CASSSRQSNQPQHF. Read as DNA, the sequence is TGTGCCAGTAGTTCCAGACAGAGCAATCAGCCCCAGCATTTT.